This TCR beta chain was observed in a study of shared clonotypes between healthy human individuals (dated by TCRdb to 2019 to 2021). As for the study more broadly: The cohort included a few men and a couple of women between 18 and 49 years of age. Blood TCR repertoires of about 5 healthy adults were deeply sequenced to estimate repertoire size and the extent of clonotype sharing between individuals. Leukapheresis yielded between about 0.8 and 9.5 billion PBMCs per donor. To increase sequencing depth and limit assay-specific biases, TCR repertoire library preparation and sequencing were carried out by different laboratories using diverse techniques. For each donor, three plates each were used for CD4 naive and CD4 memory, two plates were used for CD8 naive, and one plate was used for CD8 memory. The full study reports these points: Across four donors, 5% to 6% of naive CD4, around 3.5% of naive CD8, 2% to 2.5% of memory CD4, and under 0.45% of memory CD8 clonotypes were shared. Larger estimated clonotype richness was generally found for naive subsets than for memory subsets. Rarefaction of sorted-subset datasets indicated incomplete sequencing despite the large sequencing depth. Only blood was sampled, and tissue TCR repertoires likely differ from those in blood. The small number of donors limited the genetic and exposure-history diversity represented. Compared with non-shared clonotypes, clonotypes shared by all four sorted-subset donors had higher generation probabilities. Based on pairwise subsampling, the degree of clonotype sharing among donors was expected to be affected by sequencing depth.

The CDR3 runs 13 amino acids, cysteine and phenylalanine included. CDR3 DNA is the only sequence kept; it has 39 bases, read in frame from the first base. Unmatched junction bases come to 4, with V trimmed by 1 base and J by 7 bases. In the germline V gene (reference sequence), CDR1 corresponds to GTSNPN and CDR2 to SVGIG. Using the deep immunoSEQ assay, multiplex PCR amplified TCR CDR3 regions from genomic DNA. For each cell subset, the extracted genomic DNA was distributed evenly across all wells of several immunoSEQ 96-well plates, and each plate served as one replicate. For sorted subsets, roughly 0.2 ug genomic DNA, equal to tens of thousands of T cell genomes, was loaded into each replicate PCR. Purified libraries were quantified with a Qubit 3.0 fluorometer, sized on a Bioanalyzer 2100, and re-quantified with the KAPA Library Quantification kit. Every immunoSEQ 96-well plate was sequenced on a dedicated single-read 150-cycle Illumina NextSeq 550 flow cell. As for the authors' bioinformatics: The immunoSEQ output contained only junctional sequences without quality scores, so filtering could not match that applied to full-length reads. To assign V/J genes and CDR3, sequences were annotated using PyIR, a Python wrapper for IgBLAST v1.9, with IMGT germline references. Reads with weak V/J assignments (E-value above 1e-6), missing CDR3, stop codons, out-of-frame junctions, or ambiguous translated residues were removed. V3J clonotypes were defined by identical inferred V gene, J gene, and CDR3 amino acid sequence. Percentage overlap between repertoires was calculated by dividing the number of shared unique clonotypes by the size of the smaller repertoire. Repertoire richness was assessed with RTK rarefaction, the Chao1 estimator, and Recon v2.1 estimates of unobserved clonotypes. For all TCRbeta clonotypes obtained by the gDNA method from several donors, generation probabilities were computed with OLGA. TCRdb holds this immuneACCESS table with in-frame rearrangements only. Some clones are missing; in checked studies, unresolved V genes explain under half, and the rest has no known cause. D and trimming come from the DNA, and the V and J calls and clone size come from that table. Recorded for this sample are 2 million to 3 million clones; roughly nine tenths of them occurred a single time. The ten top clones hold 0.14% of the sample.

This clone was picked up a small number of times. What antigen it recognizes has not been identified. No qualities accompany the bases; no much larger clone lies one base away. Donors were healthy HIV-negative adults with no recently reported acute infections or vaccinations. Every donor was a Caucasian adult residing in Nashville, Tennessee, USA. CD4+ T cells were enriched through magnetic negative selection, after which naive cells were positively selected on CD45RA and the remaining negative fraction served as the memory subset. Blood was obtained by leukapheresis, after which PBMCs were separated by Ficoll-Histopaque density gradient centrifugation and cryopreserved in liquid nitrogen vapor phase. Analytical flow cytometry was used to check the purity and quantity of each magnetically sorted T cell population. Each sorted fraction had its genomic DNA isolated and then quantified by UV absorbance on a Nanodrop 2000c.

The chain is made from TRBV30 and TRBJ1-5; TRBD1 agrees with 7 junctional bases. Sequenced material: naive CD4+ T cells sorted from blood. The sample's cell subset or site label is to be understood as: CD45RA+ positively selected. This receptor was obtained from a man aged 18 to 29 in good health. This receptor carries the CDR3 CAWSGQGWQPQHF. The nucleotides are TGTGCCTGGAGTGGACAGGGCTGGCAGCCCCAGCATTTT.